This T cell receptor beta chain is from a study of OX40 agonist ivuxolimab in advanced cancers. Overall study: Ivuxolimab, an agonist antibody against OX40 (CD134), was given to patients. Partial responses were achieved by three patients, of whom one had hepatocellular carcinoma and two had cutaneous melanoma. Study observations and caveats: Average numbers of expanded clones were greater in CD8+ T cells than in CD4+. Certain nonresponders likewise exhibited a low normalized T-cell clonal expansion.

Germline lookup yields CDR1 SGHDT and CDR2 YYEEEE. V was clipped by 4 bases and J by 5 bases, with 18 bases between them. CDR3 length: 15 amino acids. TCRdb's copy holds only in-frame clones and misses some; the assay was immunoSEQ multiplex PCR. The top ten hold around 1.6% of the sample, which has 87,000 or so clones, around nine tenths seen once. For this clone: Antigen: not known.

This clonotype was obtained from an adult with an advanced solid tumor such as melanoma, head and neck, liver or kidney cancer. J is TRBJ2-5 and V is TRBV5-6; TRBD2 might be the D (7 bases). The sequencing used CD4+ or CD8+ T cells sorted from blood, collected in a trial of the OX40 agonist ivuxolimab. CDR3 DNA sequence: TGTGCCAGCAGCCCCGGGACAATCGGGGGGGAGACCCAGTACTTC. It specifies CASSPGTIGGETQYF. The entire variable domain, with the rest obtained from reference TRBV5-6 and TRBJ2-5, is as follows: DAGVTQSPTHLIKTRGQQVTLRCSPKSGHDTVSWYQQALGQGPQFIFQYYEEEERQRGNFPDRFSGHQFPNYSSELNVNALLLGDSALYLCASSPGTIGGETQYFGPGTRLLVL.